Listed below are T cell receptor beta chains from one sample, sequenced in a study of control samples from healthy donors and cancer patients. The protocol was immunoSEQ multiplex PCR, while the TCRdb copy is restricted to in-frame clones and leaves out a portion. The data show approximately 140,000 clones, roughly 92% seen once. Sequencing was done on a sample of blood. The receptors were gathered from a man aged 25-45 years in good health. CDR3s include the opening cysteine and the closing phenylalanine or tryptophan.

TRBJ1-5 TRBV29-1 CSVGGGDSQPQHF
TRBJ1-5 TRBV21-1 CASSKWAGAKGPQHF
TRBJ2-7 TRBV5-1 CASSLEGQGSYEQYF
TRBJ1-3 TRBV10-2 CASSDRGRLSGNTIYF
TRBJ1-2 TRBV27 CASSPRGAGYGYTF
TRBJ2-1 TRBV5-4 CASSLSGTRYNEQFF
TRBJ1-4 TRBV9 CASSVSPIREKLFF
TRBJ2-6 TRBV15 CATSSDPSGANVLTF
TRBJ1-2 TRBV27 CASRTGGVNGYTF
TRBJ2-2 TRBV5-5 CASSPGVAGVLGELFF
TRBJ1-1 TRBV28 CASSTRQGLKAFF
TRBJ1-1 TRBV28 CASSLGQRHTEAFF
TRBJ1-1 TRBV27 CASSLSIAPAGAPEAFF
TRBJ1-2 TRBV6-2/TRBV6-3 CASSTGTVRGGYTF
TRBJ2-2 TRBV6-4 CASSSGGDGGELFF
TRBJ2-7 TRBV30 CAWSESGIGYEQYF
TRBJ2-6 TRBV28 CASSSGESSGANVLTF
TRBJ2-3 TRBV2 CASSSVTDTQYF
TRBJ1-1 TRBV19 CASSIAGNRQNTEAFF
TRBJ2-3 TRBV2 CASSDVASTDTQYF
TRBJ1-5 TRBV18 CASSRQGLNQPQHF
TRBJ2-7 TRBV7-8 CASSQTAGYEQYF
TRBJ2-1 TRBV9 CASSAGWNEQFF
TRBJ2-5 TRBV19 CASSIGQGATTQYF
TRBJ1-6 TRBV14 CASSQEGQGILSSYNSPLHF
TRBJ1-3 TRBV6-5 CASTSGGGNTIYF
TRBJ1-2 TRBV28 CASSLLTGPYGYTF
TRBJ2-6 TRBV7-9 CASSLGPFSRVRGANVLTF
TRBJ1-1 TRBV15 CATSREKVNTEAFF
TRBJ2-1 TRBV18 CATKAGDYNEQFF
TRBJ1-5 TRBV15 CATSRDLGLRGNQPQHF
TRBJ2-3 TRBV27 CASSGTVTTDTQYF
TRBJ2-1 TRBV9 CASSVGLAGAISYNEQFF
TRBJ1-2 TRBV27 CASSQFSDISGGYTF
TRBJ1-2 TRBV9 CASSPLGTGYGYTF
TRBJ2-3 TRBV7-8 CASSTRRSHTDTQYF
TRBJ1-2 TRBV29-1 CSVEEAVTNYGYTF
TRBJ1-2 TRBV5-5 CASSHGPRSNYGYTF
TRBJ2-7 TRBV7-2 CASSNGQGAYEQYF
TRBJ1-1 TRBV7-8 CASSLDFYSEIMNTEAFF
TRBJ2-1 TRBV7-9 CASSSTSGIVDEQFF
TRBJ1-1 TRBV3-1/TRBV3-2 CASSENLGGEAFF
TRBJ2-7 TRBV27 CASSLSGTSYEQYF